This T cell receptor beta chain comes out of a study of cytomegalovirus exposure and HLA in healthy donors. Study information: The 120 or so validation repertoires were produced on the same platform as the 720 or so repertoires of the first cohort. This was reported in a later analysis. Study-wide points: Most TCR sequences proved rare, with some public TCRs found in many donors. The investigators catalogued about 170 TCR beta chains as cytomegalovirus-associated.

Germline CDR1 is MGHRA and CDR2 is YSYEKL. Losses at the gene ends were 4 bases for V and 1 base for J; bases not matched to a gene: 1. This CDR3 has 14 amino acids. Points on this clone: Antigen specificity is unknown. The same CDR3 can be traced to other DNA sequences in this sample.

TCRdb's table, derived via immunoSEQ multiplex PCR, lists solely in-frame clones and lacks some. Altogether fewer than 150,000 clones are present, around 86% being singletons, with the ten largest covering under 9%. Separation from the roughly 680-subject first cohort characterized the roughly 120-subject validation cohort, to which the donors belonged. Sequencing was carried out using PBMCs. The clonotype comes from a man aged 18 to 29 in good health and CMV-seropositive. The chain combines TRBV4-1 with TRBJ2-3, with 8 bases aligning to TRBD2. CDR3 bases: TGCGCCAGCAGCCCTAGCGGGCGCACAGATACGCAGTATTTT. Protein: CASSPSGRTDTQYF.